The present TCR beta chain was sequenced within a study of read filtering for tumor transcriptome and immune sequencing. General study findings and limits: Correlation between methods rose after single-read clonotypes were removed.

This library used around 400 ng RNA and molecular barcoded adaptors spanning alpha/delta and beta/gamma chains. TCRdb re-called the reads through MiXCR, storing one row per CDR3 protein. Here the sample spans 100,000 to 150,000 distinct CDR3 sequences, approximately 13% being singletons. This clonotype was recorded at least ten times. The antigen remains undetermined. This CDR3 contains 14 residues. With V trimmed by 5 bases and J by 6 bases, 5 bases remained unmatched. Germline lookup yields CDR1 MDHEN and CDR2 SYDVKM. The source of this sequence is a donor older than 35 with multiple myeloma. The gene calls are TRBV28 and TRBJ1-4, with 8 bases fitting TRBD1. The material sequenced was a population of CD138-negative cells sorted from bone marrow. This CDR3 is CASSRTGYDEKLFF. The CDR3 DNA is TGTGCCAGCAGTCGGACAGGGTATGATGAAAAACTGTTTTTT. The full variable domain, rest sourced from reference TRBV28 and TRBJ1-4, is DVKVTQSSRYLVKRTGEKVFLECVQDMDHENMFWYRQDPGLGLRLIYFSYDVKMKEKGDIPEGYSVSREKKERFSLILESASTNQTSMYLCASSRTGYDEKLFFGSGTQLSVL.